This T cell receptor beta chain was recorded in a study of shared clonotypes between healthy human individuals. General observations from the study: Among donors, clonotype sharing was expected to be affected by sequencing depth. Large sequencing depth failed to make sorted-subset sequencing complete, rarefaction showed.

A deep-level run was used for the assay. Clones were read by immunoSEQ multiplex PCR, and TCRdb kept only the in-frame ones, dropping some. The sample holds approximately 2,000,000 clones, approximately 92% seen once. Concerning this clone itself: Its cognate antigen is unknown.

Terminally differentiated effector memory CD45RA+ cells were left out of the naive CD8 fraction, which was CD45RO-negative and positively selected for CCR7. Participating donors were healthy, HIV-negative adults free of recent acute infections or vaccinations. Trimming pared 1 base from V and 1 base from J, leaving 8 bases between. The CDR3 covers 15 residues. CDR1 and CDR2 from the germline V gene are MNHEY and SVGAGI. The chain employs TRBV6-5 and TRBJ2-1; D uncertain. The sequencing sample was made of naive CD8+ T cells from PBMCs. The sequence derives from a man between 18 and 29 years old in good health. Some clones in this sample may be carry-over from other donors' samples. CDR3: CASSYYRRSYNEQFF. The CDR3 DNA reads as TGTGCCAGCAGTTACTACCGTAGGTCCTACAATGAGCAGTTCTTC.